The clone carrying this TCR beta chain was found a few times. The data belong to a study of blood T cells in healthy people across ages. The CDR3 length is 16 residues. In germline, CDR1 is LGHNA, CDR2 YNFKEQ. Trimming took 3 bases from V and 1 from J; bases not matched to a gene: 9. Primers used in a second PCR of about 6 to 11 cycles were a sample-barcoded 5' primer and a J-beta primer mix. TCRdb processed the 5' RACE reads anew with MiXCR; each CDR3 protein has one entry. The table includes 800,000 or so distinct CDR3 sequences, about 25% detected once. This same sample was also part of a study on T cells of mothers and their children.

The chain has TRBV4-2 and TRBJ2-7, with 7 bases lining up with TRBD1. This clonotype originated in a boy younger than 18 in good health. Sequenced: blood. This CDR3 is CASSQGQLIFSYEQYF. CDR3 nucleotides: TGTGCCAGCAGCCAGGGACAGCTTATTTTTTCCTACGAGCAGTACTTC.